The clone carrying this TCR beta chain was counted many times. Its antigen is as yet unknown. The sample is drawn from a study of T-cell reconstitution after alpha-beta-depleted transplantation in children. There are 16 residues in the CDR3. CDR1 and CDR2 from the germline V gene are SQVTM and ANQGSEA. V was pared by 3 bases and J by 4 bases, with 11 bases of the junction left unmatched. Findings and caveats of the study: Surviving recipient T cells and intrathymic progenitors accounted for some patients' high TCRbeta diversity at day 60. At one year after transplant, newly produced T cells mostly accounted for T-cell counts and diversity. Two months or so post-transplant, alpha-beta T cells reportedly derived from several hundred expanded graft clones.

Unique molecular identifiers tagged the TCRbeta library. From the PCR reads, TCRdb called clonotypes with MiXCR, one entry per CDR3 protein. The sample yields 100,000 to 150,000 distinct CDR3 sequences, 20% to 25% seen once. The sequence was obtained from a male patient between 2 and 15 years old who had a stem cell transplant for chronic granulomatous disease, so the T cells may come from the graft donor. The chain has TRBV29-1 and TRBJ2-3, with TRBD2 matching over 9 bases. This material consisted of PBMCs, mostly from graft donor cells, taken 180 days after TCRalphabeta/CD19-depleted stem cell transplant. CDR3 bases: TGCAGCGTTGAGACCAGAGCGGGAGGAGGTTCAGATACGCAGTATTTT. Encoded protein: CSVETRAGGGSDTQYF.